This T cell receptor (beta chain) was found in a study of blood T cell repertoires in COVID-19. Study background: Samples of COVID-19 (acute and convalescent) were obtained from the United States, Italy and Spain. PBMCs, B-cell-depleted T cells, or T cells provided the cDNA or gDNA that made up the material.

In this sample, this clone turned up once. Followed longitudinally, the Seattle patients had been enrolled during active infection. CDR3 size: 16 residues. CDR1 and CDR2 from the germline V gene are SGHAT and FQNNGV. V lost 5 bases and J lost 1; bases outside the gene matches: 8. Authors' analysis steps: Amplification with reference gene primers provided the estimates of nucleated cell counts. Assay used: immunoSEQ multiplex PCR; TCRdb lists only in-frame clones, some missing. The D gene and trimming were derived from the DNA, and the V and J assignments and clone size from that table. The repertoire holds over 85,000 clones, 80% to 90% seen once, with around 4.2% in the top ten.

The TCR originated in a human donor with COVID-19, enrolled during active disease. The donor label of this sample is uncertain. This rearrangement joins TRBV11-2 to TRBJ2-3; 8 bases agree with TRBD2. Input material: peripheral blood. CDR3: CASSRNSGKGTDTQYF. The CDR3 nucleotides read TGTGCCAGCAGCCGTAATAGCGGGAAAGGCACAGATACGCAGTATTTT.